Below are 9 T cell receptor beta chains sequenced from a single sample in a study of blood T cell repertoires in COVID-19. Here immunoSEQ multiplex PCR was the method, and the copy in TCRdb shows in-frame clones only, minus some. Of about 250,000 clones in the sample, roughly 83% were seen once. The sequencing sample was made of peripheral blood. All receptors derive from a woman older than 75 with COVID-19, enrolled during active disease.

The rearrangement uses TRBV3-1 (or the pseudogene TRBV3-2) and TRBJ1-5; maybe TRBD1 (6 bases). V lost 0 bases and J lost 15, with 12 bases in between. CDR3 length: 12 amino acids. The germline CDR1 and CDR2 sequences are LGHDT and YNNKEL (reference sequence). The CDR3 sequence: CASSQEGGRVHF. The CDR3, as DNA: TGTGCCAGCAGCCAAGAAGGGGGGAGGGTGCATTTT.

The chain couples TRBV18 to TRBJ2-7, with a tentative D call TRBD1 (6 bases). V shed 2 bases and J shed 7 bases, with 18 bases lying between them. Looked up from germline, CDR1 is KGHSH and CDR2 is LQKENI. The CDR3 length is 15 residues. The CDR3 DNA sequence: TGTGCCAGCTCACCAAGCCAGGGGCGTATAGAAGAGCAGTACGTC. Protein product: CASSPSQGRIEEQYV.

The V gene is TRBV7-9, the J gene TRBJ1-2; the match to TRBD1 covers 7 bases. Germline V lookup: CDR1 SEHNR, CDR2 FQNEAQ (reference sequence). CDR3 size: 14 residues. V was pared by 7 bases and J by 5 bases, with 10 bases of the junction left unmatched. This CDR3 reads CASNRRGTDYGYTF. CDR3 DNA sequence: TGTGCCAGCAATCGTCGCGGGACAGATTATGGCTACACCTTC.

This clone appeared once. Other DNA sequences in the same sample also yield this CDR3. J is TRBJ2-1 and V is TRBV5-1; 8 bases map to TRBD1. V shed 4 bases, J shed 5 bases, and the junction held 5 bases outside the gene matches. Germline assignment: CDR1 SGHRS and CDR2 YFSETQ. This CDR3 contains 14 residues. The CDR3 here is CASSLGQGNNEQFF. Here the CDR3 DNA reads TGCGCCAGCAGCCTTGGACAGGGAAACAATGAGCAGTTCTTC.

The chain is built from TRBV21-1 and TRBJ1-1; whether TRBD1, the table's D call, matches the DNA was not checked. TRBV21-1 is listed as a pseudogene. CDR3 length: 15 amino acids. CDR3 DNA sequence: TGTGCCAGCAGCAAATGGAGTAAGGGGGACACTGAAGCTTTCTTT. Its protein is CASSKWSKGDTEAFF.

This clone was counted a single time. V usage is TRBV6-4 and J usage is TRBJ1-3; D possibly corresponds to TRBD1 (6 bases). CDR3 size: 16 residues. CDR1 is MRHNA and CDR2 is SNTAGT in the germline V gene. V shed 8 bases and J shed 2 bases, with 19 bases lying between them. The CDR3, as DNA: TGTGCCAGCTACGGACCGGGGGGGCCGGCTGGAAACACCATATATTTT. Amino acid sequence: CASYGPGGPAGNTIYF.

The V gene is TRBV4-1, the J gene TRBJ1-3; D possibly corresponds to TRBD1 (5 bases). CDR3 length: 14 amino acids. The germline gives CDR1 MGHRA, CDR2 YSYEKL. Trimming cost V 0 bases and J 2 bases, with 5 bases left between them. The CDR3 DNA follows: TGCGCCAGCAGCCAAGACAGGGCTGGAAACACCATATATTTT. It specifies CASSQDRAGNTIYF.

This clone was observed once. The J gene is TRBJ1-6, the V gene TRBV12-2. TRBV12-2 is given as a pseudogene. This CDR3 region has 14 residues. CDR3 in DNA: TGTGCAAGTCCCAAACGTTGGGACTATTCACCCCTCCACTTT. Protein sequence: CASPKRWDYSPLHF.

This clone appeared once. The V call is TRBV7-2, the J call TRBJ2-1; TRBD2 matches 16 bases. Germline V gene data show CDR1 as SGHTA and CDR2 as FQGNSA. V dropped 1 base and J dropped 2; count of bases not matched to a gene: 2. This CDR3 comprises 18 residues. The CDR3 DNA reads TGTGCCAGCAGCTTAGTGGGACTAGCGGGGGGGACCTACAATGAGCAGTTCTTC. Its translation: CASSLVGLAGGTYNEQFF. The variable domain in full, with the rest retrieved from reference TRBV7-2 and TRBJ2-1, is GAGVSQSPSNKVTEKGKDVELRCDPISGHTALYWYRQSLGQGLEFLIYFQGNSAPDKSGLPSDRFSAERTGGSVSTLTIQRTQQEDSAVYLCASSLVGLAGGTYNEQFFGPGTRLTVL.